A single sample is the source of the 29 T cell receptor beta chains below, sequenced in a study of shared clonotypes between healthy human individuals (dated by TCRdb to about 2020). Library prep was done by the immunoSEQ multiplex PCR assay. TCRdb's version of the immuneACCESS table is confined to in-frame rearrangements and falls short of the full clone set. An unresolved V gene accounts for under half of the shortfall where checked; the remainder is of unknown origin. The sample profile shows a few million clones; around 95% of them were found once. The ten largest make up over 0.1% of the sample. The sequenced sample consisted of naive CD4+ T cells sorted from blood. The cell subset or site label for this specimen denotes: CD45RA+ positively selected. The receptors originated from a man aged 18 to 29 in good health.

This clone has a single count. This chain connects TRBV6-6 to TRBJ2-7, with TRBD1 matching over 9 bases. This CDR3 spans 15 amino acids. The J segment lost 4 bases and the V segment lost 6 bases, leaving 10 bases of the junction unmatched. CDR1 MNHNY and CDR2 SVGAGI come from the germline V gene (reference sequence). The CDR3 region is CASSKGQGTGYEQYF. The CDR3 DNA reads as TGTGCCAGCAGCAAGGGACAGGGTACGGGATACGAGCAGTACTTC.

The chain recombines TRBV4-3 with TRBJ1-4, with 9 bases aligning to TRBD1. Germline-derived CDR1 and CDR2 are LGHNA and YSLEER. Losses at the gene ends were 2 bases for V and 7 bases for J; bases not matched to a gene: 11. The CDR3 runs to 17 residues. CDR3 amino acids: CASSQFAPGQGSEKLFF. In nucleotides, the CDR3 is TGCGCCAGCAGCCAATTCGCACCGGGACAGGGAAGTGAAAAACTGTTTTTT.

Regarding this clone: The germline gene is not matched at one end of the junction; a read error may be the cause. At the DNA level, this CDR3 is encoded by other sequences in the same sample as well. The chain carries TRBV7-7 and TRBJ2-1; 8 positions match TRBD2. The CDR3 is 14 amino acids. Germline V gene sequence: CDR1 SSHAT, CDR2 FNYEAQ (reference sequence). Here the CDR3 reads CASSLGLAGDEQFF. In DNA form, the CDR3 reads TGTGCTAGCAGCTTAGGTCTAGCGGGCGATGAGCAGTTCTTC.

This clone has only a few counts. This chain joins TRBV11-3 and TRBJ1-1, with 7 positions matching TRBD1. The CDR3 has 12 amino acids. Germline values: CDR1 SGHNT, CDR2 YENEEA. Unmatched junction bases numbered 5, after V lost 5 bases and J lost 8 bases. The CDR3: CASSGRDREAFF. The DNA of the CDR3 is TGTGCCAGCAGCGGGAGGGACAGAGAAGCTTTCTTT.

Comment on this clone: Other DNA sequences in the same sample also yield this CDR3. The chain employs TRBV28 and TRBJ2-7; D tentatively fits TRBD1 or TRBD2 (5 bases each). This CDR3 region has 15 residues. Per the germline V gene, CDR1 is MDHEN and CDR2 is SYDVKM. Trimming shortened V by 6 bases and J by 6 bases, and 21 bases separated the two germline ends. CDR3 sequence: CASSRPAGEGREQYF. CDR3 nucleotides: TGTGCCAGCAGCCGGCCAGCTGGAGAGGGACGCGAGCAGTACTTC.

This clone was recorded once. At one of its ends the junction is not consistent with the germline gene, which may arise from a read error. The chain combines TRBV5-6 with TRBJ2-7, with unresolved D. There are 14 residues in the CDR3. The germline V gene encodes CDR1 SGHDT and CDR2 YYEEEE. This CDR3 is CASSLVEGRDLLAF. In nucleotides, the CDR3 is TGTGCCAGCAGCTTAGTGGAAGGAAGGGATCTTCTCGCCTTC.

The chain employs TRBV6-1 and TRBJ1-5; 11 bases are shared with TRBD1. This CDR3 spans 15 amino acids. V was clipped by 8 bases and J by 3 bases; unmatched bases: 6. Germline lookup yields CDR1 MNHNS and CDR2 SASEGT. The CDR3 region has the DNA TGTGCCAGCTCTTGGACAGGGGGCACCAATCAGCCCCAGCATTTT. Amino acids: CASSWTGGTNQPQHF.

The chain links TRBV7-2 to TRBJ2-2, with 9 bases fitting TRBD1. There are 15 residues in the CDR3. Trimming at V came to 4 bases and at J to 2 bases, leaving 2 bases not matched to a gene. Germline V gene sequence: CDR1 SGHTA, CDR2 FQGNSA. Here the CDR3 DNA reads TGTGCCAGCAGCTCGGGACAGGGAAACACCGGGGAGCTGTTTTTT. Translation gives CASSSGQGNTGELFF.

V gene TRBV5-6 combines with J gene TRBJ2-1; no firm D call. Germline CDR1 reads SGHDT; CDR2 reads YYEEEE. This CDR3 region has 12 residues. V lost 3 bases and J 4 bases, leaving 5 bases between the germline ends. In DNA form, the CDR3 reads TGTGCCAGCAGCTCGAGATACAATGAGCAGTTCTTC. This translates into CASSSRYNEQFF.

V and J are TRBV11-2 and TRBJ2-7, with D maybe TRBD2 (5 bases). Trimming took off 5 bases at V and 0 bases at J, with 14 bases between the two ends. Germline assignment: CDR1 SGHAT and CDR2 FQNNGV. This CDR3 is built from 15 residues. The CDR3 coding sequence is TGTGCCAGCAGCCCCCTGATAGCGATCTCCTACGAGCAGTACTTC. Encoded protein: CASSPLIAISYEQYF.

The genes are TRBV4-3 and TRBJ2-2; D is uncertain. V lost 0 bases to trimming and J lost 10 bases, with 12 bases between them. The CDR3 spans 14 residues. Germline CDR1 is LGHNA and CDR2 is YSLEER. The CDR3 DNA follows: TGCGCCAGCAGCCAAGATCTTGGAGCAGTGGAGCTGTTTTTT. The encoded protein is CASSQDLGAVELFF.

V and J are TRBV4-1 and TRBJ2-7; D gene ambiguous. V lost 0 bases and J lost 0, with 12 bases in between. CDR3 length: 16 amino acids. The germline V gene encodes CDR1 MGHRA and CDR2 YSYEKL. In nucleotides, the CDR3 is TGCGCCAGCAGCCAAGATAACGGCAGAAGCTCCTACGAGCAGTACTTC. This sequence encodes CASSQDNGRSSYEQYF.

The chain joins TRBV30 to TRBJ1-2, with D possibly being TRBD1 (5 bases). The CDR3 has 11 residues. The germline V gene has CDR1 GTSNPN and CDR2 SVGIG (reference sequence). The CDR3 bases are TGTGTCATAGAGGGGAACTATGGCTACACCTTC. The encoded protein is CVIEGNYGYTF.

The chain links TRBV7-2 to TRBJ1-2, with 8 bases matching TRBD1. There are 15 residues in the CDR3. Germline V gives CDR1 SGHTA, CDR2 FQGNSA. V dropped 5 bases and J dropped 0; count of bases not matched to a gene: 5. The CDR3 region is CASSLGQGSNYGYTF. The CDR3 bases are TGTGCCAGCAGCCTCGGACAGGGTTCTAACTATGGCTACACCTTC.

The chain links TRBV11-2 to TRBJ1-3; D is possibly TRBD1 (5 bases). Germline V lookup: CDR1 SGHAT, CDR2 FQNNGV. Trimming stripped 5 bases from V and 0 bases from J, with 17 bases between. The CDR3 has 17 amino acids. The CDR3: CASSDSLAGLSGNTIYF. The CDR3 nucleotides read TGTGCCAGCAGCGACTCTCTGGCAGGGCTCTCTGGAAACACCATATATTTT.

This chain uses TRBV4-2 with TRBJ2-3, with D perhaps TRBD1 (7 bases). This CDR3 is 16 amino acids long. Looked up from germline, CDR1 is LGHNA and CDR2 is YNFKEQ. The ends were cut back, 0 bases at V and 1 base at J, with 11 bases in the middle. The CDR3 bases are TGTGCCAGCAGCCAAGAACAGGGGACTGGCACAGATACGCAGTATTTT. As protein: CASSQEQGTGTDTQYF.

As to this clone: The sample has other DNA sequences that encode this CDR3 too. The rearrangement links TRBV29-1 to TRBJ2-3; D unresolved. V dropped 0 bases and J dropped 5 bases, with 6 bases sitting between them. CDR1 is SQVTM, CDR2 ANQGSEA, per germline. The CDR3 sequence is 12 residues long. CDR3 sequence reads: CSVEDLGDTQYF. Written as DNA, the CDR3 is TGCAGCGTTGAAGATCTTGGAGATACGCAGTATTTT.

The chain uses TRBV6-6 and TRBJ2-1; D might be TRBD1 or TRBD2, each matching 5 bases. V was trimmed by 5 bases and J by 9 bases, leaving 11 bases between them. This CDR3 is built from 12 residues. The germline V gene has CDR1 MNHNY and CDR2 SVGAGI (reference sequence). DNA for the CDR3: TGTGCCAGCAGTCCTAGGGGAGCTGAGCAGTTCTTC. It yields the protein CASSPRGAEQFF.

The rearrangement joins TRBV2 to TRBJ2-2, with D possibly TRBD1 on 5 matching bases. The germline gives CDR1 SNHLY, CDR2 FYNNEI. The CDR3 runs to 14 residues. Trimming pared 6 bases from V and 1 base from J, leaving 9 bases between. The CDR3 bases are TGTGCCAGCAGGGCAGGGTTGAACACCGGGGAGCTGTTTTTT. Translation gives CASRAGLNTGELFF.

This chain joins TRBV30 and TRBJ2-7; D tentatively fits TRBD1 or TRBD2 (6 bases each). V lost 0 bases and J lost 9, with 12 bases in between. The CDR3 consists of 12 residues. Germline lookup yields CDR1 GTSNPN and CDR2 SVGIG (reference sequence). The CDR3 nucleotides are TGTGCCTGGAGTGTAGGGGGGACAAGGCAGTACTTC. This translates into CAWSVGGTRQYF.

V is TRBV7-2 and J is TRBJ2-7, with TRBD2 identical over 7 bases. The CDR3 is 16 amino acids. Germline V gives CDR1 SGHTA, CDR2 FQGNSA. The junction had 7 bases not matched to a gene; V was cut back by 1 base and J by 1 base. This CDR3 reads CASSLVWASGSYEQYF. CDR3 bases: TGTGCCAGCAGCTTAGTGTGGGCTAGCGGATCCTACGAGCAGTACTTC.

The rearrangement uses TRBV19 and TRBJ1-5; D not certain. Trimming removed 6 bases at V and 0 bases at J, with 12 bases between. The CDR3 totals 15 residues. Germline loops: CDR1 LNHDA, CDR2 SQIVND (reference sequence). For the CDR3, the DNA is TGTGCCAGTAGCAAGACAAGTTATAGCAATCAGCCCCAGCATTTT. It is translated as CASSKTSYSNQPQHF.

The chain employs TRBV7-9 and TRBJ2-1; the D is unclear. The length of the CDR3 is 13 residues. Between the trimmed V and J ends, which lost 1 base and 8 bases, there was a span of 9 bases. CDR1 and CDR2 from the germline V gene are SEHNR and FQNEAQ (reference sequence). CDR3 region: CASSLEGVDEQFF. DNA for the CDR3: TGTGCCAGCAGCTTAGAAGGAGTTGATGAGCAGTTCTTC.

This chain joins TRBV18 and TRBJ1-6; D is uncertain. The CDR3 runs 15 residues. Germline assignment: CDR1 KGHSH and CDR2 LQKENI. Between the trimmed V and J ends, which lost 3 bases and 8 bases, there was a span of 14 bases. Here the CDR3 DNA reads TGTGCCAGCTCACCTCTAAGCCAGACGGATTCACCCCTCCACTTT. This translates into CASSPLSQTDSPLHF.

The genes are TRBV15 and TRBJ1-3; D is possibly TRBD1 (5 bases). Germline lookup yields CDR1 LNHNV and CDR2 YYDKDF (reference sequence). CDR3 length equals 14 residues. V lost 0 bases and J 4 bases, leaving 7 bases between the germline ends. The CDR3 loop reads CATSRDRVGNTIYF. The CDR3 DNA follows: TGTGCCACCAGCAGAGACAGGGTGGGAAACACCATATATTTT.

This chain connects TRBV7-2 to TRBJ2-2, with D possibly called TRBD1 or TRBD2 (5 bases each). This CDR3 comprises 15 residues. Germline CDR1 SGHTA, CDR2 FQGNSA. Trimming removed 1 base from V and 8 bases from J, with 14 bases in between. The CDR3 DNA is TGTGCCAGCAGCTTAGTTGGGGGAGTGAGTGGGGAGCTGTTTTTT. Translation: CASSLVGGVSGELFF.

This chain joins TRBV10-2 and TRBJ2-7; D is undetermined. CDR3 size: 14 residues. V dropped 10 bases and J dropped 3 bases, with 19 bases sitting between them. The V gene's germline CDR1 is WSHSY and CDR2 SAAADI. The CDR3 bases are TGCGCCATCGGTGGGTCATCTGGCGACTACGAGCAGTACTTC. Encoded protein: CAIGGSSGDYEQYF.

The CDR3 spells CASSLQGTATNEKLFF. The DNA of the CDR3 is TGTGCCAGCAGCTTACAGGGGACTGCAACTAATGAAAAACTGTTTTTT. The chain has TRBV11-2 and TRBJ1-4; TRBD1 is a possible D gene (6 bases). V gave up 2 bases and J gave up 0 bases, with 10 bases separating them. Looked up from germline, CDR1 is SGHAT and CDR2 is FQNNGV. The CDR3 covers 16 residues.

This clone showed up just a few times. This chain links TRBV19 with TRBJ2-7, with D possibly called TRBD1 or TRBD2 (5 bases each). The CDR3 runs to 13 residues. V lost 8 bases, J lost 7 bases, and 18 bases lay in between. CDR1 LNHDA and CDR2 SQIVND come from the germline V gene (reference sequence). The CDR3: CASAREWDGEQYF. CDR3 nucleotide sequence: TGTGCCAGTGCACGGGAATGGGACGGAGAGCAGTACTTC.